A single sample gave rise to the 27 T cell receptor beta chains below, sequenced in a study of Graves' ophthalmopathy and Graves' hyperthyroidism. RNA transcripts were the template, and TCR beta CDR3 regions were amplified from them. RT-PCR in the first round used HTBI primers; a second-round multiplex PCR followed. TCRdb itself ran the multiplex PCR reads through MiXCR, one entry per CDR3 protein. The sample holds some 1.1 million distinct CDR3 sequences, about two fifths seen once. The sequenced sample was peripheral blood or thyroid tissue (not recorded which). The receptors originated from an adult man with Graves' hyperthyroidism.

The CDR3 reads CASSVGRWETQYF. CDR3 sequence (DNA): TGTGCCAGCAGTGTGGGCCGATGGGAGACCCAGTACTTC. The gene calls are TRBV2 and TRBJ2-5; D is unclear. CDR1 is SNHLY, CDR2 FYNNEI, per germline. The germline V and J ends were trimmed by 4 bases and 5 bases, with 11 bases remaining between them. The length of the CDR3 is 13 residues.

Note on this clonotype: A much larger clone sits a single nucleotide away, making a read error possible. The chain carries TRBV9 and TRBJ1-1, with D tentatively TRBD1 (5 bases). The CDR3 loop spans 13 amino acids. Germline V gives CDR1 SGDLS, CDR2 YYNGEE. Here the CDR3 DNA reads TGTGCCAGCAGCCTCAAGTGGGGGGGGGAGGCTCTCTTT. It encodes CASSLKWGGEALF.

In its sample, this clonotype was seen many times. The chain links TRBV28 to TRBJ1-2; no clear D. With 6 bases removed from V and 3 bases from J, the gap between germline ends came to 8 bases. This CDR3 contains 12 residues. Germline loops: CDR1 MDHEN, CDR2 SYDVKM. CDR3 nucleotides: TGTGCCAGCAGCTTGAGTGACTATGGCTACACCTTC. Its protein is CASSLSDYGYTF.

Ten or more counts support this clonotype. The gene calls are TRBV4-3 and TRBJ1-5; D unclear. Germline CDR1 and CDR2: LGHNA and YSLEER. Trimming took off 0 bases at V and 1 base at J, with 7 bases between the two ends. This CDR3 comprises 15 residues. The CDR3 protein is CASSQERVSNQPQHF. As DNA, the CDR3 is TGCGCCAGCAGCCAAGAGAGGGTGAGCAATCAGCCCCAGCATTTT.

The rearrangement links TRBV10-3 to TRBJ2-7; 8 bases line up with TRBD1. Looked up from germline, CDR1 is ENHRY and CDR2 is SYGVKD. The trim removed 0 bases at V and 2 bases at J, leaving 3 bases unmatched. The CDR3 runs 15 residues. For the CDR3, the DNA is TGTGCCATCAGTGAGTCGACAGGGGTTACCTACGAGCAGTACTTC. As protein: CAISESTGVTYEQYF.

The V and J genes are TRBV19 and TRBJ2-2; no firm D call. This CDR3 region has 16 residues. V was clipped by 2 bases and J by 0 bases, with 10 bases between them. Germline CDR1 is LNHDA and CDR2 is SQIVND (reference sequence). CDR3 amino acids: CASSIWRLPNTGELFF. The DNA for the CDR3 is TGTGCCAGTAGTATATGGCGATTACCGAACACCGGGGAGCTGTTTTTT.

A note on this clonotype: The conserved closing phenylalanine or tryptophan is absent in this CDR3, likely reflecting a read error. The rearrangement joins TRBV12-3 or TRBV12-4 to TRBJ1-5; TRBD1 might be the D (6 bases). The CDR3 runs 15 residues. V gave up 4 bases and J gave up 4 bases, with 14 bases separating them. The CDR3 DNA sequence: TGTGCCAGCAGTTCCCCGGGACACCCGAATCAGCCCCAGCATTCT. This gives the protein CASSSPGHPNQPQHS.

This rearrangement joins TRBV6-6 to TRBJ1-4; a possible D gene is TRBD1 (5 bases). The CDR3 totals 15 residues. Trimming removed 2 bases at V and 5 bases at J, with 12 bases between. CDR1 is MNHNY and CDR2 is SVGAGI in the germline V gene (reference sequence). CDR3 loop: CASSYTGAPNEKLFF. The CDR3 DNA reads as TGTGCCAGCAGTTACACAGGCGCCCCGAATGAAAAACTGTTTTTT.

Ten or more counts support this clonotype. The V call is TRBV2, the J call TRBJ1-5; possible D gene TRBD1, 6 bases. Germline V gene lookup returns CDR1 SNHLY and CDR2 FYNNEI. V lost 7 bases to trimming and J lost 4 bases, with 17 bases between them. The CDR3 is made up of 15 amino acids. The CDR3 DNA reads TGTGCCAGCAAGACGGCCGGACAGACTAATCAGCCCCAGCATTTT. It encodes CASKTAGQTNQPQHF.

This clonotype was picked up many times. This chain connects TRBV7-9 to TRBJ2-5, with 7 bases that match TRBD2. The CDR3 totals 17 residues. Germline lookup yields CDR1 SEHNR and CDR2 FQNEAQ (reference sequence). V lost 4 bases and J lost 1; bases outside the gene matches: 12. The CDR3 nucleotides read TGTGCCAGCAGCTCCCCTGTTTCCGGGAGGAGCCAAGAGACCCAGTACTTC. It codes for CASSSPVSGRSQETQYF.

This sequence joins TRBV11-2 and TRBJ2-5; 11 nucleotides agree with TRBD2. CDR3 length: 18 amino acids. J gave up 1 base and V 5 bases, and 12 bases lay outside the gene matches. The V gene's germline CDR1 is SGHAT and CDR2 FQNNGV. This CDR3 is CASSVEGASGRFQETQYF. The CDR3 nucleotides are TGTGCCAGCAGCGTTGAGGGTGCTAGCGGGAGGTTCCAAGAGACCCAGTACTTC.

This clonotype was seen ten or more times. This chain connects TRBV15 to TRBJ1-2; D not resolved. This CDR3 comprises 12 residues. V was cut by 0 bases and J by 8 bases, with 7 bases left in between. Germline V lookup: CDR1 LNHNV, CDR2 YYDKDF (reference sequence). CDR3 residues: CATSRDFEGYTF. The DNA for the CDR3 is TGTGCCACCAGCAGAGATTTCGAGGGCTACACCTTC.

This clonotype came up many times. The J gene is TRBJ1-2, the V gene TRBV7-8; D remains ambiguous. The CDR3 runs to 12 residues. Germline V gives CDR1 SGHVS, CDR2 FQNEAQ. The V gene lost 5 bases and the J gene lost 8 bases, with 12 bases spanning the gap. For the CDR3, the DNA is TGTGCCAGCAGCCCGCGGTCGATAGGCTACACCTTC. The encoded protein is CASSPRSIGYTF.

As DNA, the CDR3 is TGTGCCAGCAGCTTAGAGGTGGCTAGCGGGGTGATACAAGAGACCCAGTACTTC. Translating it yields CASSLEVASGVIQETQYF. The rearrangement links TRBV7-8 to TRBJ2-5, with 9 bases identical to TRBD2. CDR3 length equals 18 residues. With 1 base clipped from V and 2 bases from J, the junction kept 11 bases outside the gene matches. Germline lookup yields CDR1 SGHVS and CDR2 FQNEAQ.

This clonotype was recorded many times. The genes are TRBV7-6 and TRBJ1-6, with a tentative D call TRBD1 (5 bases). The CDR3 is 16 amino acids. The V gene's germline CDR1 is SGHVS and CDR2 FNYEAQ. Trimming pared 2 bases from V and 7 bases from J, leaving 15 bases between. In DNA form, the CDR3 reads TGTGCCAGCAGCTTAAATCCCAGACAGCCAAATTCACCCCTCCACTTT. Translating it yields CASSLNPRQPNSPLHF.

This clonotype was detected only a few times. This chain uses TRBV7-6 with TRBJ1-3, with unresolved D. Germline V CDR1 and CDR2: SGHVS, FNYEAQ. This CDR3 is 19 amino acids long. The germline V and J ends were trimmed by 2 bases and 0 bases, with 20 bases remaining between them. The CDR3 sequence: CASSLSLGRAFASGNTIYF. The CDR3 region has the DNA TGTGCCAGCAGCTTATCCCTGGGCCGCGCCTTTGCCTCTGGAAACACCATATATTTT.

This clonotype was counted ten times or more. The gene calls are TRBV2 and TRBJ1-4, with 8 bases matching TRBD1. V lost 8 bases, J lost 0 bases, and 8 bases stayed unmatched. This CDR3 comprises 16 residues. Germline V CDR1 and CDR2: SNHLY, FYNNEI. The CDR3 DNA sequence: TGTGCCAGCGGAGGACAGGGCTTCTCAACTAATGAAAAACTGTTTTTT. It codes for CASGGQGFSTNEKLFF.

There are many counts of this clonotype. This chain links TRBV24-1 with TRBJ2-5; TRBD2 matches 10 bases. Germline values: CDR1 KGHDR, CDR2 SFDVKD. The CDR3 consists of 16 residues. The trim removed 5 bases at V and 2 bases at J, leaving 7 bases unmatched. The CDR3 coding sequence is TGTGCCACCAGTGGTCGGACACTAGCGGGGCAAGAGACCCAGTACTTC. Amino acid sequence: CATSGRTLAGQETQYF.

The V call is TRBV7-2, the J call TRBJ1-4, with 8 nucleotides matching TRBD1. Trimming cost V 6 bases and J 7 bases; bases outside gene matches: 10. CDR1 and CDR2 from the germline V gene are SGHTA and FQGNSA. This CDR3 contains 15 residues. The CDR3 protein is CASRGPGGYGEKLFF. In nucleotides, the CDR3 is TGTGCCAGCAGGGGACCAGGGGGCTATGGTGAAAAACTGTTTTTT.

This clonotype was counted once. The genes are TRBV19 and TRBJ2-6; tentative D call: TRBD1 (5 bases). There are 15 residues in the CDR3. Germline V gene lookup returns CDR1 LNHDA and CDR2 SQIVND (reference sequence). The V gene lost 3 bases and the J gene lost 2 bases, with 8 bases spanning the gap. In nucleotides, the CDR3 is TGTGCCAGTAGTATCACAGGCCCTGGGGCCAACGTCCTGACTTTC. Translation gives CASSITGPGANVLTF.

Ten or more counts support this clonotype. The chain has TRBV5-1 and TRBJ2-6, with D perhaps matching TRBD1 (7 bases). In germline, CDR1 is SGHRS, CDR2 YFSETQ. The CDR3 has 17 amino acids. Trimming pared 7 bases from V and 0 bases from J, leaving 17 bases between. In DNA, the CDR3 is TGCGCCAGCCGCGGGACAGCGACCTTCTCTGGGGCCAACGTCCTGACTTTC. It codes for CASRGTATFSGANVLTF.

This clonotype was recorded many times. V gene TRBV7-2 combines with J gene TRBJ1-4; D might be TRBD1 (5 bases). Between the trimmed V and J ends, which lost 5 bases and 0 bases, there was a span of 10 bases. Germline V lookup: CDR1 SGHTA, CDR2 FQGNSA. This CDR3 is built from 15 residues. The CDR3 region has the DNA TGTGCCAGCAGCCGGACATTTGCAACTAATGAAAAACTGTTTTTT. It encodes CASSRTFATNEKLFF.

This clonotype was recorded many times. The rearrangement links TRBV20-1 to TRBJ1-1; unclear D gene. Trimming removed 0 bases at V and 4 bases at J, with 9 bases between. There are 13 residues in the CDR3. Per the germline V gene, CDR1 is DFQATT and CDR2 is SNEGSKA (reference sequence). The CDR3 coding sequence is TGCAGTGCTAGAGATCTCTCGTCCACTGAAGCTTTCTTT. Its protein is CSARDLSSTEAFF.

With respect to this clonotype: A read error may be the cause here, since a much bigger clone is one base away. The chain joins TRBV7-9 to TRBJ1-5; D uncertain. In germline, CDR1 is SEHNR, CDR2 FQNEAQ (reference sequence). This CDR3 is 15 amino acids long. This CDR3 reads CAGSLGGNSNQPQHF. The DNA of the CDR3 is TGTGCCGGCAGCTTAGGAGGGAATAGCAATCAGCCCCAGCATTTT. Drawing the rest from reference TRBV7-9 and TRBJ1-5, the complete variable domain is DTGVSQNPRHKITKRGQNVTFRCDPISEHNRLYWYRQTLGQGPEFLTYFQNEAQLEKSRLLSDRFSAERPKGSFSTLEIQRTEQGDSAMYLCAGSLGGNSNQPQHFGDGTRLSIL.

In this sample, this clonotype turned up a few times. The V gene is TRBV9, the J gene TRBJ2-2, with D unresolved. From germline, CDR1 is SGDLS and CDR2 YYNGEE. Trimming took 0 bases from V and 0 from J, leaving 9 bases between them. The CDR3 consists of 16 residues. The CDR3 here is CASSVAIPANTGELFF. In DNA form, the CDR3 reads TGTGCCAGCAGCGTAGCAATACCCGCGAACACCGGGGAGCTGTTTTTT.

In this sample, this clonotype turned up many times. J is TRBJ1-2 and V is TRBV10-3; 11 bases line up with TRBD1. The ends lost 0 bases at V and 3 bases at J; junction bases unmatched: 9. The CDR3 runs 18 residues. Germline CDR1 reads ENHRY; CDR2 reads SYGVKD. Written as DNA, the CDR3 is TGTGCCATCAGTGAGTCGGCGTCGGGACAGGGGGGTGACTATGGCTACACCTTC. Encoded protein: CAISESASGQGGDYGYTF.

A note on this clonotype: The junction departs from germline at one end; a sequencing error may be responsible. In DNA, the CDR3 is TGTGCCACCCGTGGGGTACAGGGAGTTAATGAAAAACTGTTTTTT. It is translated as CATRGVQGVNEKLFF. V and J are TRBV10-2 and TRBJ1-4; maybe TRBD1 (6 bases). This CDR3 is built from 15 residues. In germline, CDR1 is WSHSY, CDR2 SAAADI.